This TCR beta chain was recorded in a study of shared clonotypes between healthy human individuals (dated by TCRdb to 2018 to 2020). Turning to the overall study: Two women and a few men aged 18 to 49 years were included in the cohort. Between about 0.8 and 9.5 billion PBMCs per donor were obtained by leukapheresis. For each donor, CD4 naive and CD4 memory were each given three plates, CD8 naive was given two plates, and CD8 memory was given one plate. To estimate repertoire size and how much clonotype sharing occurs between individuals, the study deeply sequenced the blood TCR repertoires of five or six healthy adults. To increase sequencing depth and limit assay-specific biases, TCR repertoire library preparation and sequencing were carried out by different laboratories using diverse techniques. What the work shows at the level of the full study, not this receptor alone: Incomplete sequencing was indicated by rarefaction of sorted-subset datasets, despite the large sequencing depth. Based on pairwise subsampling, the degree of clonotype sharing among donors was expected to be affected by sequencing depth. Sampling was limited to blood, and TCR repertoires in tissue likely differ from TCR repertoires in blood. Across several donors, approximately 4.9% of naive CD4, approximately 3.6% of naive CD8, under 2.5% of memory CD4, and over 0.35% of memory CD8 clonotypes were shared. Clonotypes shared by all four sorted-subset donors showed higher generation probabilities than non-shared clonotypes. The small number of donors limited the genetic and exposure-history diversity represented. Larger estimated clonotype richness was generally found for naive subsets than for memory subsets.

TCR CDR3 regions were amplified from genomic DNA by multiplex PCR using the deep immunoSEQ assay. For each cell subset, the extracted genomic DNA was distributed evenly across all wells of several immunoSEQ 96-well plates, and each plate served as one replicate. For sorted subsets, 200 to 250 ng genomic DNA, equal to about 30,000 T cell genomes, was loaded into each replicate PCR. The purified libraries were quantified using a Qubit 3.0 fluorometer, sized with a Bioanalyzer 2100, and then quantified again using the KAPA Library Quantification kit. A separate single-read 150-cycle Illumina NextSeq 550 flow cell was used to sequence each immunoSEQ 96-well plate. From the authors' description of their analysis: Because the immunoSEQ output held only junctional sequences and lacked quality scores, the filtering could not match the filtering applied to full-length reads. Sequences were annotated with PyIR, a Python wrapper for IgBLAST v1.9, and V/J genes and CDR3 were assigned using IMGT germline references. Any read was removed if the V/J assignment was weak (E-value above 1e-6), the CDR3 was missing, or the read contained stop codons, out-of-frame junctions, or ambiguous translated residues. V3J clonotypes were defined as sequences sharing an identical inferred V gene, J gene, and CDR3 amino acid sequence. The percentage overlap between two repertoires was calculated by dividing the number of shared unique clonotypes by the size of the smaller repertoire. RTK rarefaction, the Chao1 estimator, and Recon v2.1 estimates of unobserved clonotypes were used to assess repertoire richness. Generation probabilities were computed with OLGA for all TCRbeta clonotypes obtained by the gDNA method from a few donors. The table was pulled from immuneACCESS by TCRdb, which kept in-frame rearrangements only. Such tables lose some clones; where checked, under half of the loss comes from unresolved V genes, and the rest has no known cause. V, J and clone size are those of that table, while D and trimming were read from the DNA. This sample has about 1,900,000 clones in its table, and around 96% of those were observed once. The top ten clones comprise more than 0.9% of the sample.

Via the germline V gene (reference sequence), CDR1 is SGHNT and CDR2 YYREEE. The CDR3, cysteine through phenylalanine, is 15 amino acids long. The sequence is cut down to CDR3 DNA, 45 bases in frame from base 1. The V and J ends are trimmed by 1 base and 0 bases, leaving 11 bases between them. CD8 naive samples consisted of CD45RO-negative cells that were positively selected for CCR7, yielding a CD45RA+CCR7+ population without TemRA cells. Donors were healthy HIV-negative adults with no recently reported acute infections or vaccinations. Only Caucasian adults living in Nashville, Tennessee, USA were represented among the donors. After blood collection by leukapheresis, PBMCs were isolated using Ficoll-Histopaque density gradient centrifugation and then cryopreserved in the vapor phase of liquid nitrogen. Purity and quantity of every magnetically sorted T cell population were checked by analytical flow cytometry. Each sorted fraction had its genomic DNA isolated and then quantified by UV absorbance on a Nanodrop 2000c.

About this clone: No cognate antigen has been identified for it. No base quality information exists; no much larger clone differs at one position.

The chain is encoded by TRBV5-4 joined to TRBJ2-7; the D gene is perhaps TRBD1, from 6 matching bases. The specimen was naive CD8+ T cells sorted from blood. Explained via the paper, the cell subset or site label denotes: CD45RA+CCR7+. This TCR was recovered from a man in his late teens or twenties in good health. CDR3 reads: CASSLFQGSSYEQYF. The nucleotides read TGTGCCAGCAGCTTGTTCCAGGGGTCCTCCTACGAGCAGTACTTC.